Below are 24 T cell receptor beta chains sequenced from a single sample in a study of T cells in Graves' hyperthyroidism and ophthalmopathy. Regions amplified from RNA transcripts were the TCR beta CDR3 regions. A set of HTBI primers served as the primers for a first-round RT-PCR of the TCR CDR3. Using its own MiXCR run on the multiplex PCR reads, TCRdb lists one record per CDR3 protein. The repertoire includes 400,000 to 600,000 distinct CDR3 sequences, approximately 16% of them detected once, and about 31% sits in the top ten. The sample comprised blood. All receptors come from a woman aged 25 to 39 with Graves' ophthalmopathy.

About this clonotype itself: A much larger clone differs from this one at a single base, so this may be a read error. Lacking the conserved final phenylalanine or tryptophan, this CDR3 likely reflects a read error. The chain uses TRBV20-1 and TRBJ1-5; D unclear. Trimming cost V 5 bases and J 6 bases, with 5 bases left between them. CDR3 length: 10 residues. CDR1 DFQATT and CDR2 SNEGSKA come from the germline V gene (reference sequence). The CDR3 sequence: CSADRQPQHL. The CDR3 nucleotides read TGCAGTGCTGACCGTCAGCCCCAGCATCTT.

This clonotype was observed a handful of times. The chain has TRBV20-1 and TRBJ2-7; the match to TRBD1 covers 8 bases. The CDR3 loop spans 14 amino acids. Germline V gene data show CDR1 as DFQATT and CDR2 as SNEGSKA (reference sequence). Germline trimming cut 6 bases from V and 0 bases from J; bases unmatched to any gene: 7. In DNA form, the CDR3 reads TGCAGTGCAGTGGGACAGGTGACCTCCTACGAGCAGTACTTC. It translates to CSAVGQVTSYEQYF.

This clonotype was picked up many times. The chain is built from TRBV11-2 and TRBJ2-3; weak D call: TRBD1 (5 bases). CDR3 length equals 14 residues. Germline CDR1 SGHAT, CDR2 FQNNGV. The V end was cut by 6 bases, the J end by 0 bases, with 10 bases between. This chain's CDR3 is CASRTQDSTDTQYF. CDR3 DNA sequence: TGTGCCAGCAGAACACAGGATAGCACAGATACGCAGTATTTT.

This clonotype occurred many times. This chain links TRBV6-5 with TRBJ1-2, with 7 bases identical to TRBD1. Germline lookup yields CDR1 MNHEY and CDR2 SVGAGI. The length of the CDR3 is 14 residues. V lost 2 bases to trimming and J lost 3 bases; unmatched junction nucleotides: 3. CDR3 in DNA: TGTGCCAGCAGTTACAACGGACAGGACTATGGCTACACCTTC. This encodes CASSYNGQDYGYTF.

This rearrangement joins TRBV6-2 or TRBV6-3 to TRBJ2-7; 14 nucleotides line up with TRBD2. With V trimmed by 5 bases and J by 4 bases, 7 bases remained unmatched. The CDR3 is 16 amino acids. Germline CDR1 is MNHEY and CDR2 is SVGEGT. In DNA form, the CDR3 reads TGTGCCAGCAGTCGACAGGGGACTAGCGGGAGTTACGAGCAGTACTTC. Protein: CASSRQGTSGSYEQYF.

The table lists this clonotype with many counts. CDR3 coding DNA: TGTGCCAGCAGCTTCGCCGCAGATACGCAGTATTTT. It translates to CASSFAADTQYF. The rearrangement links TRBV13 to TRBJ2-3; D is unclear. Trimming removed 3 bases from V and 4 bases from J, with 5 bases in between. The CDR3 is 12 amino acids. Germline lookup yields CDR1 PRHDT and CDR2 FYEKMQ (reference sequence). The full variable domain, with the rest looked up from reference TRBV13 and TRBJ2-3, is AAGVIQSPRHLIKEKRETATLKCYPIPRHDTVYWYQQGPGQDPQFLISFYEKMQSDKGSIPDRFSAQQFSDYHSELNMSSLELGDSALYFCASSFAADTQYFGPGTRLTVL.

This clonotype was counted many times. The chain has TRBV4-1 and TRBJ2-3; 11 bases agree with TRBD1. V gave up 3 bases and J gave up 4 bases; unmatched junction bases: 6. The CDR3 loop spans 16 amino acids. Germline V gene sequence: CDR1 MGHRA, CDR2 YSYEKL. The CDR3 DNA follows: TGCGCCAGCAGCCACCTAAGGACAGGGGGCCCAGATACGCAGTATTTT. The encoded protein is CASSHLRTGGPDTQYF.

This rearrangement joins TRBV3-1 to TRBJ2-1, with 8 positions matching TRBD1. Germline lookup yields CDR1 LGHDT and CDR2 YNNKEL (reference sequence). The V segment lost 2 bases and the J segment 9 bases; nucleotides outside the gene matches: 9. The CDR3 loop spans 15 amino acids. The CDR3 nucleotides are TGTGCCAGCAGCCAATTGACAGGGGCGGGCGCTGAGCAGTTCTTC. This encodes CASSQLTGAGAEQFF.

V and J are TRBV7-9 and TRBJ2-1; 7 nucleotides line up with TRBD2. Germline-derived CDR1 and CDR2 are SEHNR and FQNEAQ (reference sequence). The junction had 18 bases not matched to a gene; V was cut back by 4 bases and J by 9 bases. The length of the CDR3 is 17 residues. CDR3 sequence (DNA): TGTGCCAGCAGCTATATAATGAGCGGGATCATAGAAGGTGAGCAGTTCTTC. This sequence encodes CASSYIMSGIIEGEQFF.

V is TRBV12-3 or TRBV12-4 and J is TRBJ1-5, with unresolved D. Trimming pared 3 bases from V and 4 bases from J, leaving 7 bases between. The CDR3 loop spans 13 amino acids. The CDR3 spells CASSFMGNQPQHF. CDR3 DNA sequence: TGTGCCAGCAGTTTTATGGGGAATCAGCCCCAGCATTTT.

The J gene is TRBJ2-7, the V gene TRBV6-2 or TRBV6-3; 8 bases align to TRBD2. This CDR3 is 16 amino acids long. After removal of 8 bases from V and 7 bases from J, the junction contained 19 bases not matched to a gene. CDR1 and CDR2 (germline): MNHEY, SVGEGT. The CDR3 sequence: CASGSPGGLFLGEQYF. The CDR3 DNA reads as TGTGCCAGCGGATCTCCGGGGGGGCTCTTCCTCGGAGAGCAGTACTTC.

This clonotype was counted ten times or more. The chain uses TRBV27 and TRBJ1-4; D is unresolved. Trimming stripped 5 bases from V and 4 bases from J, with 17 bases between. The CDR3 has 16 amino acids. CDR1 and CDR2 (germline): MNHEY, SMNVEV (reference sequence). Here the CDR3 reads CASSPNLRALNEKLFF. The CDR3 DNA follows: TGTGCCAGCAGTCCTAACCTCCGGGCCCTTAATGAAAAACTGTTTTTT.

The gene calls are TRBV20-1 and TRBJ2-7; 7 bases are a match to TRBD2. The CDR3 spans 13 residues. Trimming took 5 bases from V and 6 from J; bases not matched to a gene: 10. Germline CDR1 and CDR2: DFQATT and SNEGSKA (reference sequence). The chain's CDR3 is CSASAGDQSEQYF. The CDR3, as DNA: TGCAGTGCTTCGGCGGGAGACCAGTCCGAGCAGTACTTC.

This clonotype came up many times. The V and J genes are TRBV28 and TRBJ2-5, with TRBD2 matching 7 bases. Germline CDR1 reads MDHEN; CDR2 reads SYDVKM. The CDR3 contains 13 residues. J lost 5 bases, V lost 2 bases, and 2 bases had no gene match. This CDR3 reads CASSLASGETQYF. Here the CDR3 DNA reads TGTGCCAGCAGTTTAGCTAGCGGCGAGACCCAGTACTTC.

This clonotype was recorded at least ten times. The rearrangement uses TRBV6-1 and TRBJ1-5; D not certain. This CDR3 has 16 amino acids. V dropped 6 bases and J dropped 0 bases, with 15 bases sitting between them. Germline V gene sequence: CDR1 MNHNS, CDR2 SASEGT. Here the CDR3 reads CASSAGPTYSNQPQHF. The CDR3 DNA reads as TGTGCCAGCAGCGCAGGCCCTACTTATAGCAATCAGCCCCAGCATTTT.

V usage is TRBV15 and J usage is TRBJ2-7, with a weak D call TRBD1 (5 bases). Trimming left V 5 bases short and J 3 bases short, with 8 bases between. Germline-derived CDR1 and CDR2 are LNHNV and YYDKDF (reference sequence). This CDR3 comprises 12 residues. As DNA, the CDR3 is TGTGCCACCAGCGGCGACAGCTACGAGCAGTACTTC. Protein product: CATSGDSYEQYF.

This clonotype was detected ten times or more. The CDR3 bases are TGTGCCAGCTCACGGGGACTAGCGGGCCCACTGGATGGTGAGCAGTTCTTC. This translates into CASSRGLAGPLDGEQFF. This chain uses TRBV18 with TRBJ2-1; 12 bases map to TRBD2. Germline V CDR1 and CDR2: KGHSH, LQKENI. V shed 4 bases, J shed 9 bases, and the junction held 13 bases outside the gene matches. There are 17 residues in the CDR3.

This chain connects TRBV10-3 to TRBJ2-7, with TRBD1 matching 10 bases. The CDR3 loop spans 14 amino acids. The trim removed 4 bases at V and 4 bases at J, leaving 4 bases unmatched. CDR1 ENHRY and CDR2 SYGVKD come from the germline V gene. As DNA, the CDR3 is TGTGCCATCAGTGTTGGGACAGGGGATTACGAGCAGTACTTC. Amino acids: CAISVGTGDYEQYF.

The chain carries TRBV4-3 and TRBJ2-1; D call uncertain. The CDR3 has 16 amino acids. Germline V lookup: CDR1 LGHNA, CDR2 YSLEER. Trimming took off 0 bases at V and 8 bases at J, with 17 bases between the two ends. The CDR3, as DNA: TGCGCCAGCAGCCAAGATCTCGCATCACCTATCTATGAGCAGTTCTTC. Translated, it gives CASSQDLASPIYEQFF.

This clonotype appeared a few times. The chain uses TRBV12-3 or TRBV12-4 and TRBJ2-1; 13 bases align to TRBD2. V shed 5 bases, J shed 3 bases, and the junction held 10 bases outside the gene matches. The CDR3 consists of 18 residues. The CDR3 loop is CASSTPRTSGGSYNEQFF. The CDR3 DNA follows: TGTGCCAGCAGTACCCCCCGGACTAGCGGGGGAAGCTACAATGAGCAGTTCTTC.

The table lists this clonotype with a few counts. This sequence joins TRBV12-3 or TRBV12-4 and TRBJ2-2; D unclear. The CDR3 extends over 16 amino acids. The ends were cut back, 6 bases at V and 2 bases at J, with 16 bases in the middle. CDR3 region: CASSFHRIQNTGELFF. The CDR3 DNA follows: TGTGCCAGCAGCTTTCACAGAATCCAAAACACCGGGGAGCTGTTTTTT.

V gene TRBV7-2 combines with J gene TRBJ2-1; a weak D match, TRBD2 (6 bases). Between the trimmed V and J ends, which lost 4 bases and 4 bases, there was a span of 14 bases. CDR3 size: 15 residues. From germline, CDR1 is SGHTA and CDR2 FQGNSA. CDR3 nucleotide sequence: TGTGCCAGCAGCTCGCGTAGCGGTTCATACAATGAGCAGTTCTTC. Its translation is CASSSRSGSYNEQFF. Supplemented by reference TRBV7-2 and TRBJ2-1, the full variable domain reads GAGVSQSPSNKVTEKGKDVELRCDPISGHTALYWYRQSLGQGLEFLIYFQGNSAPDKSGLPSDRFSAERTGGSVSTLTIQRTQQEDSAVYLCASSSRSGSYNEQFFGPGTRLTVL.

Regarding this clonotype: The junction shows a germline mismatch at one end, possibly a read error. CDR3 sequence reads: CAISEGSTLGSGELLF. CDR3 bases: TGTGCCATCAGTGAGGGCTCAACTTTGGGATCCGGGGAGCTGCTTTTT. The chain has TRBV10-3 and TRBJ2-2; a possible D gene is TRBD2 (5 bases). CDR1 is ENHRY, CDR2 SYGVKD, per germline. The CDR3 has 16 residues.

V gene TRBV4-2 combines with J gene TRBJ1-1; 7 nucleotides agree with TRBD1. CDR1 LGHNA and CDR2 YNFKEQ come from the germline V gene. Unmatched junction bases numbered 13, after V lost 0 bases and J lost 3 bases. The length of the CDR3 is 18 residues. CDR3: CASSQDGRGRGQDTEAFF. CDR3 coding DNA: TGTGCCAGCAGCCAAGACGGACGGGGTAGGGGGCAAGACACTGAAGCTTTCTTT.